Described below is a single TCR beta chain sequence and its context. This clone was counted a few times. It has no known antigen specificity. Base qualities are missing; no much larger clone stands one base away. This sample was taken from a study of T cell changes during pregnancy in multiple sclerosis (dated 2019 in TCRdb). Background on the whole study: Changes in the T cell repertoire over the course of pregnancy were examined in this study in women with multiple sclerosis.

From its cysteine to its phenylalanine, the CDR3 spans 14 amino acids. Kept here is only the CDR3 DNA, which spans 42 bases and is read in frame from base 1. According to the germline V gene, CDR1 reads SNHLY and CDR2 reads FYNNEI. Trimming costs V 4 bases and J 7 bases, and their ends lie 14 bases apart. Library prep was done by the immunoSEQ multiplex PCR assay. The source is immuneACCESS, and TCRdb retained only in-frame sequences with V and J called. Part of the clones is not carried over; for the studies checked, unresolved V genes explain less than half of this, and the remainder is unexplained. The sample table lists about 69,000 clones, approximately 91% of them with a count of one. Roughly 1.3% of the sample goes to the ten largest clones.

The chain employs TRBV2 and TRBJ1-5; no D gene is confidently identified. This sample comprised peripheral blood, obtained in the third trimester of pregnancy. The sequence came from a female donor with multiple sclerosis, enrolled in a pregnancy study. The CDR3 has the sequence CASSGPGSGQPQHF. The nucleotide sequence reads as follows: TGTGCCAGCAGTGGGCCCGGATCGGGGCAGCCCCAGCATTTT.